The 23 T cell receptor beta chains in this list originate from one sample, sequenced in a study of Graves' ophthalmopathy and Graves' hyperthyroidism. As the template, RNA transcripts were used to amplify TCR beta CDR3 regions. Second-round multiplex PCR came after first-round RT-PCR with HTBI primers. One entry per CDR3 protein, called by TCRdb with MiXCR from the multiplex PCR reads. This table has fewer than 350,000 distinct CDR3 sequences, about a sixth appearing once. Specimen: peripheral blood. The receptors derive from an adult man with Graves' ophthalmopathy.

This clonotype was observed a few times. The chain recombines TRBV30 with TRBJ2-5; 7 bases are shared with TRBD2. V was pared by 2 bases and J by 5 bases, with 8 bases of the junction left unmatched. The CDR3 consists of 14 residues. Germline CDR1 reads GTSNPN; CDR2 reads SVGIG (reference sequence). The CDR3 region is CAWSQGGSGETQYF. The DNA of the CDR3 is TGTGCCTGGAGTCAAGGCGGGAGCGGTGAGACCCAGTACTTC.

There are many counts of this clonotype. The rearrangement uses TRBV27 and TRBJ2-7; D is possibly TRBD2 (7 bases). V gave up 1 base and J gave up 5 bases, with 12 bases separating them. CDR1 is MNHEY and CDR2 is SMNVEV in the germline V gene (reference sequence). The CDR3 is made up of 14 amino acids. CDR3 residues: CASSLYREGDEQYF. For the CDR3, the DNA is TGTGCCAGCAGTTTATACAGGGAGGGTGACGAGCAGTACTTC.

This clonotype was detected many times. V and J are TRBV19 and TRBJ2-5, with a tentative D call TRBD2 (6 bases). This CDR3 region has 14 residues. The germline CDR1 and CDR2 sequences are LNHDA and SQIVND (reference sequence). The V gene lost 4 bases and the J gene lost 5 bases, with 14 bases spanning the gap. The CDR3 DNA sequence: TGTGCCAGTAGTAGGACGACGGCGGGGGAGACCCAGTACTTC. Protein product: CASSRTTAGETQYF.

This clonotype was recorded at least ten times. CDR3 in amino acids: CASSPGTTEAFF. CDR3 sequence (DNA): TGCGCCAGCAGCCCGGGGACTACTGAAGCTTTCTTT. The gene calls are TRBV4-1 and TRBJ1-1; tentative D call: TRBD1 (5 bases). The V end lost 4 bases, the J end lost 5 bases, and 8 bases lay between the germline ends. There are 12 residues in the CDR3. Germline V CDR1 and CDR2: MGHRA, YSYEKL.

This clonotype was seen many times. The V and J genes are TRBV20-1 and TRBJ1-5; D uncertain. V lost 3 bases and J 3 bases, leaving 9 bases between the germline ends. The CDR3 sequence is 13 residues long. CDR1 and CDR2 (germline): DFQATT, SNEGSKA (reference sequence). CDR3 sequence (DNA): TGCAGTGCTAGTCCAGGCACCAATCAGCCCCAGCATTTT. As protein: CSASPGTNQPQHF.

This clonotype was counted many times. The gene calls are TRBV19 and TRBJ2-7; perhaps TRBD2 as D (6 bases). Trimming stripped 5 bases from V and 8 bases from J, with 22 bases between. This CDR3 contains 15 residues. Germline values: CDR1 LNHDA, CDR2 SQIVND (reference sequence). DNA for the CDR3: TGTGCCAGTAGTGCGGGACGGGCGGCCCTTATTCAGCAGTACTTC. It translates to CASSAGRAALIQQYF.

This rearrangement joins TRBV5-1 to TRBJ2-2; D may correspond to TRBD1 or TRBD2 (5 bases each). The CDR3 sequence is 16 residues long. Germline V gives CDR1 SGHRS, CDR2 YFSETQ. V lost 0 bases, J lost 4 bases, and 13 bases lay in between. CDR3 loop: CASSLGDPRGTGELFF. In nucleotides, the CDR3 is TGCGCCAGCAGCTTGGGGGACCCCCGGGGCACCGGGGAGCTGTTTTTT.

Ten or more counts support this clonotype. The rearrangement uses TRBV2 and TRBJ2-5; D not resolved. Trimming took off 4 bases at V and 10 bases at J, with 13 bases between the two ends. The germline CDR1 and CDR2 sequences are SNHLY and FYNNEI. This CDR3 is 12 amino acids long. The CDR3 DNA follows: TGTGCCAGCAGTGTAGTCGGAGCAGGCCAGTACTTC. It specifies CASSVVGAGQYF.

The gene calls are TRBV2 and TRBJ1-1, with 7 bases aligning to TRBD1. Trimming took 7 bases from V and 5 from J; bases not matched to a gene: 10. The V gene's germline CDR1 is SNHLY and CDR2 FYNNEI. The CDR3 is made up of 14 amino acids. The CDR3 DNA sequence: TGTGCCAGCAAGACCTACAGGGGAAGAACTGAAGCTTTCTTT. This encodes CASKTYRGRTEAFF.

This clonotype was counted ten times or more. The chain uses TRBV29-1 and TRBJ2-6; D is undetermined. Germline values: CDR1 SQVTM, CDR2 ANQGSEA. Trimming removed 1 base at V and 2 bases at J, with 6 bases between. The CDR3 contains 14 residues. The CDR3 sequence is CSVEGQPGANVLTF. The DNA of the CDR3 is TGCAGCGTTGAAGGCCAGCCTGGGGCCAACGTCCTGACTTTC.

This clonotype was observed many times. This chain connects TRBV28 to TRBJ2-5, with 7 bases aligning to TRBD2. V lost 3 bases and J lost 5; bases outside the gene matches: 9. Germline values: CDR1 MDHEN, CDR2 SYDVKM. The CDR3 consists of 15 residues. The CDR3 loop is CASSLRASGQETQYF. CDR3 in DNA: TGTGCCAGCAGTTTGAGGGCTAGCGGCCAGGAGACCCAGTACTTC.

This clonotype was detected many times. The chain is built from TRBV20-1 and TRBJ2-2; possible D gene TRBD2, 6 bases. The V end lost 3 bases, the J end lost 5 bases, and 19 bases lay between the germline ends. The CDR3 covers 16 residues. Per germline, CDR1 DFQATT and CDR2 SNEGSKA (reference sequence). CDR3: CSARRGVGVGTGELFF. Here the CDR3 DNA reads TGCAGTGCTAGGCGCGGGGTGGGAGTTGGAACCGGGGAGCTGTTTTTT.

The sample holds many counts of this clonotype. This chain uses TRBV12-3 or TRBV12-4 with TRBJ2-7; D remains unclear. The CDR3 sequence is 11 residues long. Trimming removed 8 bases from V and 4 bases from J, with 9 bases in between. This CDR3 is CASSMGYEQYF. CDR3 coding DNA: TGTGCCAGCTCCATGGGGTACGAGCAGTACTTC.

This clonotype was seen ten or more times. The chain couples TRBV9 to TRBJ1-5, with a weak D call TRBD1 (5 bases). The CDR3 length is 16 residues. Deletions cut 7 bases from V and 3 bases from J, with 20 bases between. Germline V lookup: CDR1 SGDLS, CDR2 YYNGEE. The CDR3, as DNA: TGTGCCAGCGTACCAACCATTCTGGGGCTCAATCAGCCCCAGCATTTT. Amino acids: CASVPTILGLNQPQHF.

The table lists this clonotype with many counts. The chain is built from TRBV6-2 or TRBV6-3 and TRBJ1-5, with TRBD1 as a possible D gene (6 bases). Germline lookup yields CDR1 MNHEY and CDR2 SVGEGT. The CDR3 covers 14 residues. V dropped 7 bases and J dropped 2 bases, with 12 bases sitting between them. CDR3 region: CASTQGYGNQPQHF. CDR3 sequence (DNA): TGTGCCAGCACTCAGGGGTACGGCAATCAGCCCCAGCATTTT.

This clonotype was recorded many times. The CDR3 protein is CASSYSRGNRLETQYF. The CDR3 DNA reads TGTGCCAGCAGTTACTCAAGGGGTAACAGGTTAGAGACCCAGTACTTC. The V and J genes are TRBV6-5 and TRBJ2-5; maybe TRBD1 (5 bases). The CDR3 has 16 residues. CDR1 is MNHEY and CDR2 is SVGAGI in the germline V gene. V lost 0 bases to trimming and J lost 4 bases, with 15 bases between them.

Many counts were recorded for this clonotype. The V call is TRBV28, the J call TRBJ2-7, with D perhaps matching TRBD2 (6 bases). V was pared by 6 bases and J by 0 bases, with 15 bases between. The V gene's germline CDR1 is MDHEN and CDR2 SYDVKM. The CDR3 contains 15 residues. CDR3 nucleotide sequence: TGTGCCAGCAGGATGGGACTTCCGAGCTCCTACGAGCAGTACTTC. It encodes CASRMGLPSSYEQYF.

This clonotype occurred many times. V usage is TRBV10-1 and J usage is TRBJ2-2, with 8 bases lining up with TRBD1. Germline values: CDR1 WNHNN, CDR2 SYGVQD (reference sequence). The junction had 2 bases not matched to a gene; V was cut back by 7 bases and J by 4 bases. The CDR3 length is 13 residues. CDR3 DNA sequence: TGCGCCAGCAATACAGGGGGCACCGGGGAGCTGTTTTTT. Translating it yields CASNTGGTGELFF.

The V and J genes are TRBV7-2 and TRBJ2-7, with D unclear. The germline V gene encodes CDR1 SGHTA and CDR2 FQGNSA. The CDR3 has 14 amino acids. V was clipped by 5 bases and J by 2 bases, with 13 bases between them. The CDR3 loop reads CASSLTAGAYEQYF. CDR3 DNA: TGTGCCAGCAGCCTAACGGCCGGAGCCTACGAGCAGTACTTC.

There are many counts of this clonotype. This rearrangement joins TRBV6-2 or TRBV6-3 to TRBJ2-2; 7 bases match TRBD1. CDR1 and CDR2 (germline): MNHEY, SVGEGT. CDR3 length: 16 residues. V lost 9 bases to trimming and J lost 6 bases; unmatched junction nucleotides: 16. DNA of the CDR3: TGTGCCAGTCAAAAAACCGGGACAGCTGGGGCCGGGGAGCTGTTTTTT. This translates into CASQKTGTAGAGELFF.

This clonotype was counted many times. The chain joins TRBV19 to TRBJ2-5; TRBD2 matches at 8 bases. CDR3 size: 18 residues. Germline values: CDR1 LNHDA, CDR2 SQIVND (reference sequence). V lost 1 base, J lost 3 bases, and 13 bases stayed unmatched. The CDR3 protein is CASSIGFGGGAGEETQYF. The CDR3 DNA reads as TGTGCCAGTAGTATAGGATTCGGGGGGGGCGCGGGCGAAGAGACCCAGTACTTC.

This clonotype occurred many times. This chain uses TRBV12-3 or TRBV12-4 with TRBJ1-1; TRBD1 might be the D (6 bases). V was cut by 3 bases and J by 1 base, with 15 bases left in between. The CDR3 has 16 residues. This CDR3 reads CASSLAARTENTEAFF. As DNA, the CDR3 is TGTGCCAGCAGTTTGGCTGCCAGGACAGAGAACACTGAAGCTTTCTTT.

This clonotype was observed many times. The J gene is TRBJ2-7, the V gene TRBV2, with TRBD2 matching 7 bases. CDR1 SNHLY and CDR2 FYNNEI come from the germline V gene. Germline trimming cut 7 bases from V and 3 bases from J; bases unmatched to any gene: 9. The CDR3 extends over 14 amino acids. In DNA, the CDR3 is TGTGCCAGCAACAGCGGGACCGGGAACTACGAGCAGTACTTC. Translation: CASNSGTGNYEQYF.